A single sample is the source of the 14 T cell receptor beta chains below, sequenced in a study of early T cells in non-severe SARS-CoV-2 infection. Each CDR3 protein gets one entry after TCRdb re-called the 5' RACE reads with MiXCR. This sample has about 84,000 distinct CDR3 sequences; 9.5% to 13% occur once, and the top ten carry about 2.7%. The sequenced sample consisted of whole blood. Every receptor here comes from an adult who was a healthcare worker with PCR-confirmed SARS-CoV-2 infection or an uninfected control (not recorded which).

This clonotype was observed a handful of times. The chain links TRBV6-5 to TRBJ1-2, with no clear D. With 5 bases removed from V and 7 bases from J, the gap between germline ends came to 14 bases. CDR1 is MNHEY and CDR2 is SVGAGI in the germline V gene. The CDR3 runs 13 residues. The CDR3 DNA sequence: TGTGCCAGCAGTGCATACCGAGGTGGTGGCTACACCTTC. It is translated as CASSAYRGGGYTF.

Turning to this clonotype: A much larger clone differs from this one at a single base, so this may be a read error. The chain carries TRBV29-1 and TRBJ2-3; D is ambiguous. Germline CDR1 is SQVTM and CDR2 is ANQGSEA. The CDR3 runs to 13 residues. In DNA form, the CDR3 reads TGCAGCGTTCATCCGGGCAGCACAGATTCGCAGTATTTT. Translated, it gives CSVHPGSTDSQYF.

This clonotype turned up a few times. The chain links TRBV29-1 to TRBJ1-1; D call uncertain. There are 11 residues in the CDR3. The germline CDR1 and CDR2 sequences are SQVTM and ANQGSEA. Trimming pared 4 bases from V and 1 base from J, leaving 4 bases between. In nucleotides, the CDR3 is TGCAGCGTTGTGCCGAACACTGAAGCTTTCTTT. Protein sequence: CSVVPNTEAFF.

This clonotype was observed a handful of times. This rearrangement joins TRBV7-3 to TRBJ2-3, with D perhaps TRBD1 (6 bases). Germline V CDR1 and CDR2: SGHTA, FQGTGA. The V gene lost 1 base and the J gene lost 6 bases, with 11 bases spanning the gap. The CDR3 runs to 14 residues. As DNA, the CDR3 is TGTGCCAGCAGCTTAAACAGGGCCTCGGATACGCAGTATTTT. Amino acid sequence: CASSLNRASDTQYF.

The chain is built from TRBV12-3 or TRBV12-4 and TRBJ1-1; a weak D match, TRBD1 (5 bases). V was clipped by 5 bases and J by 0 bases, with 7 bases between them. The CDR3 is made up of 13 amino acids. The CDR3 region has the DNA TGTGCCAGCAGTCGGGGGGTGAACACTGAAGCTTTCTTT. Protein: CASSRGVNTEAFF.

In its sample, this clonotype was seen many times. V and J are TRBV28 and TRBJ1-1; 8 bases are a match to TRBD1. CDR1 is MDHEN and CDR2 is SYDVKM in the germline V gene. The J segment lost 6 bases and the V segment lost 7 bases, leaving 4 bases of the junction unmatched. The CDR3 extends over 12 amino acids. The CDR3 nucleotides are TGTGCCAGCACTGGACAGGGCGCTGAAGCTTTCTTT. This codes for CASTGQGAEAFF.

In this sample, this clonotype turned up many times. The chain links TRBV6-6 to TRBJ2-5; no clear D gene. This CDR3 is built from 11 residues. Trimming left V 3 bases short and J 4 bases short, with 3 bases between. Per the germline V gene, CDR1 is MNHNY and CDR2 is SVGAGI (reference sequence). In nucleotides, the CDR3 is TGTGCCAGCAGTTATATAGAGACCCAGTACTTC. This sequence encodes CASSYIETQYF.

This clonotype was seen a few times. This chain uses TRBV7-9 with TRBJ2-1; 7 bases fit TRBD2. This CDR3 has 17 residues. Germline V gene data show CDR1 as SEHNR and CDR2 as FQNEAQ (reference sequence). The trim removed 5 bases at V and 3 bases at J, leaving 13 bases unmatched. Here the CDR3 DNA reads TGTGCCAGCAGCCGTGGGACGAGCGGGGATTACTACAATGAGCAGTTCTTC. This sequence encodes CASSRGTSGDYYNEQFF.

This clonotype was detected a few times. Here the CDR3 reads CATTTGTGYYGYTF. In DNA, the CDR3 is TGTGCCACTACCACAGGGACAGGATACTATGGCTACACCTTC. The chain carries TRBV19 and TRBJ1-2, with 8 nucleotides matching TRBD1. CDR3 size: 14 residues. Germline V gives CDR1 LNHDA, CDR2 SQIVND (reference sequence). V trimming: 10 bases; J trimming: 3 bases; junction bases outside the gene matches: 10.

V and J are TRBV13 and TRBJ1-5, with 7 bases matching TRBD1. The length of the CDR3 is 14 residues. CDR1 PRHDT and CDR2 FYEKMQ come from the germline V gene (reference sequence). The V and J ends lost 7 bases and 3 bases, in that order; junction bases with no gene match: 6. The CDR3: CASTQGGTNQPQHF. DNA for the CDR3: TGTGCCAGCACTCAAGGGGGCACCAATCAGCCCCAGCATTTT.

This clonotype was recorded a few times. The chain has TRBV28 and TRBJ2-1; tentatively, D is TRBD1 or TRBD2 (5 bases each). The ends were cut back, 8 bases at V and 0 bases at J, with 11 bases in the middle. Germline CDR1 MDHEN, CDR2 SYDVKM. The CDR3 totals 14 residues. Written as DNA, the CDR3 is TGTGCCAGCTGGGACCTGAGCTCCTACAATGAGCAGTTCTTC. Residues: CASWDLSSYNEQFF.

CDR3 amino acids: CASSRSAGRTGNGYTF. The CDR3, as DNA: TGTGCCAGCAGCCGATCGGCCGGGCGGACAGGGAATGGCTACACCTTC. The chain is built from TRBV7-8 and TRBJ1-2; 8 bases align to TRBD1. CDR1 is SGHVS, CDR2 FQNEAQ, per germline. The J segment lost 6 bases and the V segment lost 5 bases, leaving 14 bases of the junction unmatched. The CDR3 is 16 residues long.

Only a few counts were recorded for this clonotype. The rearrangement uses TRBV27 and TRBJ1-6, with 7 bases matching TRBD1. V was pared by 6 bases and J by 6 bases, with 5 bases of the junction left unmatched. CDR3 length: 14 residues. The germline CDR1 and CDR2 sequences are MNHEY and SMNVEV (reference sequence). The CDR3, as DNA: TGTGCCAGCAGCCGGGGACAGAGTAATTCACCCCTCCACTTT. Protein: CASSRGQSNSPLHF.

The V gene is TRBV28, the J gene TRBJ2-7; TRBD1 matches at 7 bases. Trimming took 6 bases from V and 0 from J; bases not matched to a gene: 8. The CDR3 totals 15 residues. Germline-derived CDR1 and CDR2 are MDHEN and SYDVKM. The CDR3 loop reads CASRSSGTASYEQYF. The CDR3 region has the DNA TGTGCCAGCAGGTCGTCCGGGACAGCCTCCTACGAGCAGTACTTC.